This TCR beta chain was captured in a study of T cell repertoires in cytomegalovirus infection. Study in general: CMV infection plus the matching HLA type was flagged by public TCR beta signatures. Study results and limitations: Using cumulative public TCR beta family frequency, the authors identified those who carried CMV together with the relevant HLA. Predominance within the ex vivo response was attributable to HLA-C-restricted CMV-specific TCR beta clonotypes.

TCRdb called the reads again in MiXCR, with one record for every CDR3 protein. The sample includes approximately 180,000 distinct CDR3 sequences, roughly 9% seen only once; the top ten take about 4.6%. This CDR3 has 16 residues. With 0 bases removed from V and 0 bases from J, the gap between germline ends came to 9 bases. CDR1 is SGHTA and CDR2 is FQGNSA in the germline V gene. This clonotype appeared many times. Its specificity is unknown. The sample taken for sequencing was PBMCs. This TCR was sampled from a human donor in good health (CMV status not recorded). Some clones in this sample may be carry-over from other donors' samples. V and J are TRBV7-2 and TRBJ1-3; D gene uncertain. The CDR3 region has the DNA TGTGCCAGCAGCTTAGCCGTGTCAGCCTCTGGAAACACCATATATTTT. Amino acid sequence: CASSLAVSASGNTIYF.